This T cell receptor (beta chain) appears in the sequencing data of a study of T cell responses to AZD1222 COVID-19 vaccine. Study in general: Pooling covered second doses at about 4 or about 12 weeks.

Generated by immunoSEQ multiplex PCR, the TCRdb table keeps only in-frame clones and is missing some. The table includes 80,000 to 90,000 clones, 90% detected once. V shed 4 bases, J shed 7 bases, and the junction held 13 bases outside the gene matches. This CDR3 has 16 amino acids. In germline, CDR1 is SGHRS, CDR2 YFSETQ. General study results and limits: Of spike-specific TCRs, nearly half reportedly target regions left unmutated in variants. Mostly white British, mostly female donors; authors suggested clonal diversity may be underestimated.

Comment on this clone: Its antigen is unidentified.

Specimen: peripheral blood, collected on day 0 of AZD1222 vaccination. This TCR came from an adult in good health. V gene TRBV5-1 combines with J gene TRBJ1-4; 7 bases align to TRBD1. The CDR3 nucleotides are TGCGCCAGCAGCGCGGGGGGAACAGGGGCTGGTGAAAAACTGTTTTTT. It specifies CASSAGGTGAGEKLFF.